The 28 T cell receptor beta chains given below trace back to one sample, sequenced in a study of blood T cell repertoires in COVID-19. Sequencing was performed with immunoSEQ multiplex PCR; in TCRdb, only in-frame clones are kept and a portion is missing. The sample lists roughly 200,000 clones; 82% were seen once. The source material was peripheral blood. The receptors were gathered from a woman aged 80 or over with COVID-19, enrolled during active disease.

This clone was detected only once. The CDR3 sequence: CASSPSGFEGYTF. The CDR3 region has the DNA TGTGCCAGCTCACCATCAGGGTTCGAAGGCTACACCTTC. The chain links TRBV18 to TRBJ1-2, with D possibly matching TRBD1 (5 bases). This CDR3 is built from 13 residues. The V gene's germline CDR1 is KGHSH and CDR2 LQKENI. V lost 2 bases, J lost 8 bases, and 12 bases lay in between.

The V call is TRBV5-1, the J call TRBJ2-7; weak D call: TRBD2 (5 bases). Germline values: CDR1 SGHRS, CDR2 YFSETQ. There are 15 residues in the CDR3. Trimming took off 3 bases at V and 6 bases at J, with 19 bases between the two ends. The CDR3 sequence: CASSSRMDSPSEQYF. The CDR3 bases are TGCGCCAGCAGCTCACGAATGGACTCTCCTTCCGAGCAGTACTTC.

V is TRBV5-6 and J is TRBJ1-6; the match to TRBD1 covers 8 bases. CDR3 length: 15 amino acids. From germline, CDR1 is SGHDT and CDR2 YYEEEE. V gave up 4 bases and J gave up 7 bases; unmatched junction bases: 7. The CDR3 protein is CASSPHRGGNSPLHF. The CDR3 DNA sequence: TGTGCCAGCAGCCCCCACAGGGGGGGCAATTCACCCCTCCACTTT.

The gene calls are TRBV5-1 and TRBJ1-5; 8 bases match TRBD1. The germline V gene encodes CDR1 SGHRS and CDR2 YFSETQ. V lost 0 bases to trimming and J lost 1 base; unmatched junction nucleotides: 3. The CDR3 is 16 residues long. The CDR3 loop is CASSLEGQGSNQPQHF. In DNA, the CDR3 is TGCGCCAGCAGCTTGGAAGGACAGGGCAGCAATCAGCCCCAGCATTTT.

The chain has TRBV10-2 and TRBJ1-2; TRBD1 might be the D (6 bases). Germline CDR1 is WSHSY and CDR2 is SAAADI. The CDR3 has 15 amino acids. The V end was cut by 6 bases, the J end by 6 bases, with 20 bases between. The CDR3 coding sequence is TGCGCCAGCAGCGCTCCACAGGGAAAGCAAAATGGCTACACCTTC. It codes for CASSAPQGKQNGYTF.

The rearrangement links TRBV5-4 to TRBJ1-6; D remains ambiguous. This CDR3 is 15 amino acids long. The germline gives CDR1 SGHNT, CDR2 YYREEE (reference sequence). V lost 4 bases and J lost 1, with 9 bases in between. In nucleotides, the CDR3 is TGTGCCAGCAGCCCCGCGGGATCCTATAATTCACCCCTCCACTTT. Protein: CASSPAGSYNSPLHF.

The chain links TRBV5-1 to TRBJ2-7, with TRBD2 matching over 10 bases. From germline, CDR1 is SGHRS and CDR2 YFSETQ. Trimming took 1 base from V and 1 from J; bases not matched to a gene: 5. The CDR3 contains 16 residues. CDR3 sequence reads: CASSLNGLAASYEQYF. DNA for the CDR3: TGCGCCAGCAGCTTGAATGGACTAGCGGCTTCCTACGAGCAGTACTTC.

The CDR3 DNA follows: TGTGCCAGCAGCCGTCAGGGTATCCCCAGCTATGGCTACACCTTC. Its translation is CASSRQGIPSYGYTF. V usage is TRBV21-1 and J usage is TRBJ1-2; TRBD1 was called by the table and not checked on the DNA. TRBV21-1 counts as a pseudogene. This CDR3 comprises 15 residues.

The chain joins TRBV30 to TRBJ1-3; possibly TRBD1 for D (5 bases). The length of the CDR3 is 14 residues. Trimming stripped 3 bases from V and 0 bases from J, with 9 bases between. Germline V lookup: CDR1 GTSNPN, CDR2 SVGIG (reference sequence). The CDR3 protein is CAWRQGSSGNTIYF. CDR3 bases: TGTGCCTGGAGGCAGGGTAGCTCTGGAAACACCATATATTTT.

The genes are TRBV12-3 or TRBV12-4 and TRBJ1-1; D remains ambiguous. The CDR3 length is 13 residues. The germline V and J ends were trimmed by 8 bases and 2 bases, with 12 bases remaining between them. In DNA form, the CDR3 reads TGTGCCAGCTATAGAGGGCTTAACACTGAAGCTTTCTTT. The encoded protein is CASYRGLNTEAFF.

A word on this clone: The same CDR3 arises from other DNA sequences in this sample as well. The V and J genes are TRBV28 and TRBJ1-2; 7 bases map to TRBD1. The CDR3 has 13 amino acids. The germline gives CDR1 MDHEN, CDR2 SYDVKM. Trimming at V came to 4 bases and at J to 3 bases, leaving 2 bases not matched to a gene. The CDR3 protein is CASSSTGYYGYTF. CDR3 in DNA: TGTGCCAGCAGTTCGACAGGGTACTATGGCTACACCTTC.

CDR3 bases: TGCGCCAGCAGCCGAATCCTAGCGGCGGGTAGAGATGAGCAGTTCTTC. It is translated as CASSRILAAGRDEQFF. V and J are TRBV5-1 and TRBJ2-1, with 7 bases that match TRBD2. Germline CDR1 is SGHRS and CDR2 is YFSETQ. The V and J ends lost 4 bases and 8 bases, in that order; junction bases with no gene match: 15. The CDR3 totals 16 residues.

The sample holds many counts of this clone. This sequence joins TRBV5-1 and TRBJ1-1; 7 nucleotides align to TRBD1. V shed 2 bases, J shed 5 bases, and the junction held 6 bases outside the gene matches. Germline V lookup: CDR1 SGHRS, CDR2 YFSETQ. CDR3 length equals 14 residues. DNA of the CDR3: TGCGCCAGCAGCTTAAAACAGGGGTCGACTGAAGCTTTCTTT. Its protein product is CASSLKQGSTEAFF.

The chain has TRBV2 and TRBJ1-1, with D hard to call. The CDR3 sequence is 14 residues long. Germline-derived CDR1 and CDR2 are SNHLY and FYNNEI. CDR3 amino acids: CTSNLMSMNTEAFF. CDR3 nucleotides: TGTACGAGCAACCTAATGTCCATGAACACTGAAGCTTTCTTT.

The chain recombines TRBV7-3 with TRBJ2-1; possible D gene TRBD1, 6 bases. The V gene's germline CDR1 is SGHTA and CDR2 FQGTGA. The V end lost 5 bases, the J end lost 0 bases, and 11 bases lay between the germline ends. This CDR3 has 15 amino acids. As DNA, the CDR3 is TGTGCCAGCAGCAAACAGGGTAACTCCTACAATGAGCAGTTCTTC. Its protein product is CASSKQGNSYNEQFF.

This clone has more than one count but fewer than ten. This chain connects TRBV5-6 to TRBJ2-7, with D tentatively TRBD2 (6 bases). The CDR3 is 13 amino acids. Germline-derived CDR1 and CDR2 are SGHDT and YYEEEE. The V and J ends lost 3 bases and 2 bases respectively, with 9 bases between them. The CDR3 DNA is TGTGCCAGCAGCTGGGGGGAGACCTACGAGCAGTACTTC. Protein sequence: CASSWGETYEQYF.

CDR3 amino acids: CASSLQTGDGAKNIQYF. The CDR3 DNA sequence: TGCGCCAGCAGCTTACAGACAGGGGATGGGGCCAAAAACATTCAGTACTTC. The chain is built from TRBV5-1 and TRBJ2-4, with 8 bases identical to TRBD1. Per the germline V gene, CDR1 is SGHRS and CDR2 is YFSETQ. The ends lost 2 bases at V and 1 base at J; junction bases unmatched: 8. The CDR3 totals 17 residues.

This sequence joins TRBV3-1 (or the pseudogene TRBV3-2) and TRBJ1-1, with D maybe TRBD1 (6 bases). V lost 0 bases and J lost 6, with 17 bases in between. This CDR3 region has 16 residues. Germline CDR1 reads LGHDT; CDR2 reads YNNKEL (reference sequence). The CDR3 coding sequence is TGTGCCAGCAGCCAAGAGCTGACAGGTCGTAACGCTGAAGCTTTCTTT. Translation gives CASSQELTGRNAEAFF.

The table lists this clone with a count of one. The chain joins TRBV7-3 to TRBJ2-7; 10 nucleotides line up with TRBD1. CDR1 SGHTA and CDR2 FQGTGA come from the germline V gene. This CDR3 comprises 15 residues. Trimming at V came to 2 bases and at J to 6 bases, leaving 7 bases not matched to a gene. In DNA form, the CDR3 reads TGTGCCAGCAGCTTATTGGGACAGGGGCTAGGCGAGCAGTACTTC. Translation gives CASSLLGQGLGEQYF.

This chain links TRBV10-3 with TRBJ1-2, with TRBD1 identical over 7 bases. Trimming at V came to 7 bases and at J to 3 bases, leaving 8 bases not matched to a gene. The CDR3 runs to 14 residues. Germline loops: CDR1 ENHRY, CDR2 SYGVKD. CDR3 nucleotide sequence: TGTGCCATCAACCGACAGGGCTTGGACTATGGCTACACCTTC. Amino acid sequence: CAINRQGLDYGYTF.

This clone was detected only a few times. The gene calls are TRBV9 and TRBJ2-7; D possibly corresponds to TRBD1 (7 bases). Germline assignment: CDR1 SGDLS and CDR2 YYNGEE. V lost 1 base and J lost 6, with 14 bases in between. CDR3 length: 14 amino acids. Here the CDR3 reads CASSVLGGGGEQYF. CDR3 in DNA: TGTGCCAGCAGCGTATTAGGAGGGGGCGGCGAGCAGTACTTC.

The V call is TRBV7-3, the J call TRBJ2-1, with 7 bases aligning to TRBD2. CDR3 length equals 15 residues. In germline, CDR1 is SGHTA, CDR2 FQGTGA. The junction had 3 bases not matched to a gene; V was cut back by 4 bases and J by 0 bases. DNA for the CDR3: TGTGCCAGCAGCTCTCGACTAGCCTCCTACAATGAGCAGTTCTTC. This sequence encodes CASSSRLASYNEQFF.

This rearrangement joins TRBV7-3 to TRBJ2-3; D remains unclear. The CDR3 contains 16 residues. Trimming removed 3 bases at V and 1 base at J, with 14 bases between. Germline V gives CDR1 SGHTA, CDR2 FQGTGA. The CDR3 protein is CASSFGYSSGTDTQYF. CDR3 DNA sequence: TGTGCCAGCAGCTTCGGGTATAGCAGCGGCACAGATACGCAGTATTTT.

This clone was counted once. The chain employs TRBV4-1 and TRBJ2-1; 7 positions agree with TRBD2. The trim removed 3 bases at V and 6 bases at J, leaving 14 bases unmatched. The CDR3 length is 17 residues. From germline, CDR1 is MGHRA and CDR2 YSYEKL. CDR3 sequence (DNA): TGCGCCAGCAGCCAGGGGCGGGGAGCGGGATTTATCAATGAGCAGTTCTTC. Translating gives CASSQGRGAGFINEQFF.

V is TRBV5-1 and J is TRBJ1-2; D call uncertain. The CDR3 has 13 residues. CDR1 is SGHRS and CDR2 is YFSETQ in the germline V gene. With 4 bases removed from V and 5 bases from J, the gap between germline ends came to 12 bases. The CDR3 bases are TGCGCCAGCAGCCGGAACAGCCTTTATGGCTACACCTTC. This encodes CASSRNSLYGYTF.

This chain joins TRBV10-3 and TRBJ2-7; D gene uncertain. Per germline, CDR1 ENHRY and CDR2 SYGVKD. V lost 4 bases to trimming and J lost 0 bases, with 10 bases between them. The CDR3 consists of 14 residues. The CDR3 nucleotides are TGTGCCATCAGTGGACATCTGAGCTCCTACGAGCAGTACTTC. It yields the protein CAISGHLSSYEQYF.

This chain connects TRBV18 to TRBJ1-2; 8 bases are a match to TRBD1. Looked up from germline, CDR1 is KGHSH and CDR2 is LQKENI. This CDR3 is built from 17 residues. Trimming removed 0 bases from V and 3 bases from J; junction bases left unmatched: 9. CDR3 protein: CASSPPSGGYDYYGYTF. DNA of the CDR3: TGTGCCAGCTCACCACCTTCAGGGGGCTATGATTACTATGGCTACACCTTC.

This clone was picked up a small number of times. The rearrangement uses TRBV30 and TRBJ1-5, with D perhaps TRBD1 (5 bases). The CDR3 consists of 13 residues. V was cut by 0 bases and J by 6 bases, with 9 bases left in between. The V gene's germline CDR1 is GTSNPN and CDR2 SVGIG (reference sequence). DNA of the CDR3: TGTGCCTGGAGTGTTCAGGGTGCTCAGCCCCAGCATTTT. This codes for CAWSVQGAQPQHF.